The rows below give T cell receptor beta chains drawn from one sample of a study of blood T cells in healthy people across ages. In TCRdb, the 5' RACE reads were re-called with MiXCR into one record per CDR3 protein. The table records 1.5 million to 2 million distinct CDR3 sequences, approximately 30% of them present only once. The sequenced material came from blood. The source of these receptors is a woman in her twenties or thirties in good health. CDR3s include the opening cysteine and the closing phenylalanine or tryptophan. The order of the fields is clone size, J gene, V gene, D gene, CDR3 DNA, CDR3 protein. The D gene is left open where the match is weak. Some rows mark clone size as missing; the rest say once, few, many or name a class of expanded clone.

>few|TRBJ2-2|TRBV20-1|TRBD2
TGCAGTGCTAGAGTCAGCGGGAGACGAGACGGGGAGCTGTTTTTT
CSARVSGRRDGELFF
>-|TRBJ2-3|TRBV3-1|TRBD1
TGTGCCAGCAGCCAAGACCTCCAGGGGGCAGGGGCAGATACGCAGTATTTT
CASSQDLQGAGADTQYF
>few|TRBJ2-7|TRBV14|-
TGTGCCAGCAGACAGGGAGGCTCCGAGCAGTACTTC
CASRQGGSEQYF
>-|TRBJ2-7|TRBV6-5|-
TGTGCCAGCAGTTACTCAAGGAGAGAGATCAAGCAGTACTTC
CASSYSRREIKQYF
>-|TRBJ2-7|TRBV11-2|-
TGTGCCAGCAGCTTAGATCGTTTGGGATCCTACGAGCAGTACTTC
CASSLDRLGSYEQYF
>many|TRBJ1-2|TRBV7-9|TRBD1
TGTGCCAGCAGCCCGACGAATAACAGGGGGTTATATGGCTACACCTTC
CASSPTNNRGLYGYTF
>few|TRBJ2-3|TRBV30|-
TGTGCCTGGAACACCGGACAGTCATCCACAGATACGCAGTATTTT
CAWNTGQSSTDTQYF
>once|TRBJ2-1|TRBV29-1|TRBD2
TGCAGCGTTGGAGGAGCGGGAGCCTTGGGTGAGCAGTTCTTC
CSVGGAGALGEQFF
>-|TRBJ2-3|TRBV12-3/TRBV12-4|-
TGTGCCAGCAGTTTGGGTCTCTCAGGAGATACGCAGTATTTT
CASSLGLSGDTQYF
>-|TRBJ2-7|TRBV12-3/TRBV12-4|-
TGTGCCAGCAGTTTAGGAGCGGGTGCTTACTACAATGAGCAGTACTTC
CASSLGAGAYYNEQYF
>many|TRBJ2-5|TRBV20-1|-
TGCAGTGCGACAAACCAACAAGAGACCCAGTACTTC
CSATNQQETQYF
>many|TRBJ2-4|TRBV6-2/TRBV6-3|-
TGTGCCAGCAGTTTCGCGGGCAACATTCAGTACTTC
CASSFAGNIQYF
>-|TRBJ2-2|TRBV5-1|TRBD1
TGCGCCAGCAGCTTAGACAGGGGGCGTGTCACCGGGGAGCTGTTTTTT
CASSLDRGRVTGELFF
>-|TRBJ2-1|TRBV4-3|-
TGCGCCAGCAGCCCCCCTTCGGAAGCGGGCTATTACAATGAGCAGTTCTTC
CASSPPSEAGYYNEQFF
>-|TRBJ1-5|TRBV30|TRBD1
TGTGCCTGGAGTGCCGGCAGGGGGGATCAGCCCCAGCATTTT
CAWSAGRGDQPQHF
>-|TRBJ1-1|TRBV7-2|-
TGTGCCAGCAGCTTAGATAGTGGGGGGAAGAACACTGAAGCTTTCTTT
CASSLDSGGKNTEAFF
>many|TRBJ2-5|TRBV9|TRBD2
TGTGCCAGCAGCGCGACTAGCGGACAAGAGACCCAGTACTTC
CASSATSGQETQYF
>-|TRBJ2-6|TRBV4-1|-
TGCGCCAGCAGCGGGAGCGGGCCAAGCTCTGGGGCCAACGTCCTGACTTTC
CASSGSGPSSGANVLTF
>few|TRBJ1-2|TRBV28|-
TGTGCCAGCAGCCTTGTCGTTTCGGAAGGCTACACCTTC
CASSLVVSEGYTF
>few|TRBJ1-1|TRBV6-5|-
TGTGCCAGCAATAGGGGGGGAACTGAAGCTTTCTTT
CASNRGGTEAFF
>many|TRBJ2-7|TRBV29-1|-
TGCAGCGGCCAGTGGGGGTACGAGCAGTACTTC
CSGQWGYEQYF
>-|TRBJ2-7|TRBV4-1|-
TGCGCCAGCAGCGGTGGACAGTACCCTGTAAGCTCTCCATCCGAGCAGTACTTC
CASSGGQYPVSSPSEQYF
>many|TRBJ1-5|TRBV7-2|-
TGTGCCAGCATCAAACGACAGTCACGTCTAGTGGGCAATCAGCCCCAGCATTTT
CASIKRQSRLVGNQPQHF
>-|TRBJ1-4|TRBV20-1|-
TGCAGTGCTAGAGAACTATACTGGGCAACTAATGAAAAACTGTTTTTT
CSARELYWATNEKLFF